Listed below are T cell receptor beta chains from one sample, sequenced in a study of neurological immune-mediated disorders. TCRdb analysed the 5' RACE reads with MiXCR anew, one entry per CDR3 protein. The table shows 20,000 or so distinct CDR3 sequences, with roughly 15% occurring only once. Sequencing input: PBMCs. These receptors came from a female donor with HTLV-1-associated myelopathy (HAM/TSP). Each CDR3 is given with its conserved first and last residue. The order of the fields is CDR3 length, V gene, J gene, CDR3 protein.

14,TRBV7-9,TRBJ1-6,CASSIEQGNSPLHF
15,TRBV7-7,TRBJ2-1,CASSPGLASYNEQFF
14,TRBV5-5,TRBJ1-1,CASSSRVLGTEAFF
15,TRBV27,TRBJ2-7,CASSYSGRGSYEQYF
17,TRBV14,TRBJ1-2,CASSQEPGQVINYGYTF
15,TRBV4-1,TRBJ2-3,CASSQSGPSTDTQYF
14,TRBV12-3/TRBV12-4,TRBJ1-1,CASSPERDSAEAFF
11,TRBV20-1,TRBJ1-2,CSASGGYGYTF
16,TRBV6-5,TRBJ2-7,CASSFLTGGPPYEQYF
16,TRBV14,TRBJ1-1,CASSQDREVMNTEAFF
15,TRBV20-1,TRBJ2-3,CSASPGSRSTDTQYF
14,TRBV20-1,TRBJ1-1,CSARAGGADTEAFF
15,TRBV19,TRBJ2-5,CASSAGTAVGKTQYF
13,TRBV7-2,TRBJ2-1,CASSLNRGNEQFF
16,TRBV4-3,TRBJ2-1,CASSQDGDRGYNEQFF
13,TRBV7-2,TRBJ2-5,CASSLGLQETQYF
12,TRBV20-1,TRBJ2-7,CSAPAGPYEQYF
16,TRBV20-1,TRBJ2-1,CSAKGSPRGTNNEQFF
16,TRBV27,TRBJ2-3,CASSLNGLGSTDTQYF
16,TRBV5-1,TRBJ2-1,CASRVGSGDSYNEQFF
12,TRBV29-1,TRBJ2-7,CSVEKGVNEQYF
15,TRBV20-1,TRBJ2-1,CSATRGEGSYNEQFF
14,TRBV9,TRBJ1-2,CASSALLANYGYTF
13,TRBV4-2,TRBJ2-5,CASSLTDGETQYF
14,TRBV12-3/TRBV12-4,TRBJ2-3,CASSTGGGADTQYF
15,TRBV4-1,TRBJ2-5,CASKISGGSQETQYF
14,TRBV6-6,TRBJ1-5,CASNLQGGNQPQHF
13,TRBV28,TRBJ1-1,CASSSRADTEAFF
15,TRBV20-1,TRBJ2-1,CSARDAQSPHNEQFF
15,TRBV20-1,TRBJ2-3,CSATPGAGSTDTQYF